These 21 T cell receptor beta chains were all obtained from the same sample, sequenced in a study of T cells in Graves' hyperthyroidism and ophthalmopathy. What was amplified from RNA transcripts were TCR beta CDR3 regions. The HTBI primer set was used in a first-round RT-PCR of the TCR CDR3. TCRdb fed the multiplex PCR reads into MiXCR, producing one record per CDR3 protein. Here the sample spans almost 350,000 distinct CDR3 sequences, about a sixth being singletons. Sequencing used blood. The receptors come from a middle-aged woman with Graves' ophthalmopathy.

Regarding this clonotype: The junction and the germline gene differ at one end; a read error may be behind it. The chain uses TRBV28 and TRBJ1-2; D is uncertain. CDR1 is MDHEN, CDR2 SYDVKM, per germline. The CDR3 is 17 amino acids. The CDR3 nucleotides read TGTGCCAGCAGCTCACAAGGGTCTAAGATCTATGACTATGGCTACAGCTTC. Protein sequence: CASSSQGSKIYDYGYSF.

This clonotype was recorded many times. The chain joins TRBV15 to TRBJ2-5, with 9 positions matching TRBD1. Germline lookup yields CDR1 LNHNV and CDR2 YYDKDF (reference sequence). With V trimmed by 3 bases and J by 2 bases, 4 bases remained unmatched. The CDR3 sequence is 15 residues long. Here the CDR3 reads CATSRGTGKQETQYF. CDR3 nucleotide sequence: TGTGCCACCAGCAGGGGGACAGGGAAACAAGAGACCCAGTACTTC.

Remarks on this clonotype: The junction departs from the called germline gene at one end, perhaps through a read error. The chain recombines TRBV12-3 or TRBV12-4 with TRBJ1-1; D gene uncertain. The CDR3 is made up of 14 amino acids. CDR3 sequence (DNA): TGTGCCAGCAGTGTTGTACAGACGAACACTGAAGCTTCCTTT. It translates to CASSVVQTNTEASF.

This clonotype appeared many times. This chain joins TRBV29-1 and TRBJ1-5, with D possibly TRBD1 on 5 matching bases. V lost 3 bases and J lost 4, with 13 bases in between. The germline gives CDR1 SQVTM, CDR2 ANQGSEA. This CDR3 is 14 amino acids long. CDR3 DNA sequence: TGCAGCGTTGAGCACCACGGGACTAATCAGCCCCAGCATTTT. As protein: CSVEHHGTNQPQHF.

This clonotype was detected many times. In this CDR3 the conserved last residue, phenylalanine or tryptophan, is missing, so a read error is likely. The chain is built from TRBV12-3 or TRBV12-4 and TRBJ1-5, with D maybe TRBD1 (5 bases). The ends were cut back, 2 bases at V and 0 bases at J, with 14 bases in the middle. The CDR3 covers 17 residues. Written as DNA, the CDR3 is TGTGCCAGCAGTTTACGACTGACAGATTATAGCAATCAGCCCCAGCATTCT. Translation: CASSLRLTDYSNQPQHS.

This clonotype was counted at least ten times. The V gene is TRBV7-9, the J gene TRBJ2-2; a possible D gene is TRBD1 (5 bases). Trimming removed 2 bases from V and 0 bases from J, with 7 bases in between. CDR1 SEHNR and CDR2 FQNEAQ come from the germline V gene (reference sequence). The length of the CDR3 is 15 residues. The CDR3 region is CASSLRTSNTGELFF. The DNA of the CDR3 is TGTGCCAGCAGCTTACGGACATCGAACACCGGGGAGCTGTTTTTT.

To note about this clonotype: Compared with germline, one end of the junction differs, possibly owing to a read error. The V call is TRBV27, the J call TRBJ1-6; 7 positions match TRBD1. This CDR3 has 14 amino acids. Germline CDR1 MNHEY, CDR2 SMNVEV (reference sequence). CDR3 in DNA: TGTGCCAGCAGTACCGGGACAGACAAATTCACCCCTCCATTT. This encodes CASSTGTDKFTPPF.

This clonotype was observed at least ten times. This sequence joins TRBV11-2 and TRBJ1-2; 11 nucleotides align to TRBD1. Germline CDR1 is SGHAT and CDR2 is FQNNGV. The ends lost 6 bases at V and 0 bases at J; junction bases unmatched: 12. The CDR3 contains 18 residues. Written as DNA, the CDR3 is TGTGCCAGCAGACTAGGGCCCGGACAGGGGGCTACTAACTATGGCTACACCTTC. Translation: CASRLGPGQGATNYGYTF.

There are many counts of this clonotype. This chain joins TRBV2 and TRBJ1-6; D is uncertain. Trimming left V 8 bases short and J 7 bases short, with 12 bases between. The V gene's germline CDR1 is SNHLY and CDR2 FYNNEI. The CDR3 consists of 13 residues. This CDR3 is CASEDRNNSPLHF. Written as DNA, the CDR3 is TGTGCCAGCGAGGATAGAAACAATTCACCCCTCCACTTT.

This clonotype has a count of ten or more. The chain uses TRBV12-3 or TRBV12-4 and TRBJ2-5; 10 bases agree with TRBD1. Trimming removed 4 bases from V and 5 bases from J; junction bases left unmatched: 4. CDR3 length: 14 amino acids. The CDR3 sequence is CASSYRTGGETQYF. In DNA form, the CDR3 reads TGTGCCAGCAGTTACAGGACAGGGGGGGAGACCCAGTACTTC.

Comment on this clonotype: At one boundary the junction diverges from the germline segment, which might be a read error. The chain is built from TRBV12-3 or TRBV12-4 and TRBJ2-7, with D possibly being TRBD1 (6 bases). The CDR3 runs 15 residues. The CDR3 DNA is TGTGCCAGCAGTGGAGTGGTACAGGGAAGAGGCGAGCAGTCCTTC. Translating gives CASSGVVQGRGEQSF.

This clonotype occurred many times. The J gene is TRBJ2-7, the V gene TRBV20-1; D remains unclear. There are 13 residues in the CDR3. Germline CDR1 is DFQATT and CDR2 is SNEGSKA (reference sequence). V lost 2 bases and J 1 base, leaving 9 bases between the germline ends. The CDR3 region has the DNA TGCAGTGCTAGAATTATAGGATCCTACGAGCAGTACTTC. Translation gives CSARIIGSYEQYF.

In its sample, this clonotype was seen many times. The chain joins TRBV6-2 or TRBV6-3 to TRBJ2-7; TRBD2 matches at 14 bases. The germline V gene encodes CDR1 MNHEY and CDR2 SVGEGT. The CDR3 is made up of 16 amino acids. Unmatched junction bases numbered 7, after V lost 5 bases and J lost 4 bases. The CDR3 sequence: CASSPGLAGARYEQYF. The CDR3, as DNA: TGTGCCAGCAGTCCGGGACTAGCGGGAGCAAGGTACGAGCAGTACTTC.

The chain employs TRBV6-1 and TRBJ1-1; no definite D call. The CDR3 is made up of 12 amino acids. The germline gives CDR1 MNHNS, CDR2 SASEGT. Trimming pared 11 bases from V and 1 base from J, leaving 11 bases between. The CDR3, as DNA: TGTGCCGAAAGATCTCCGAACACTGAAGCTTTCTTT. Protein sequence: CAERSPNTEAFF.

This clonotype occurred many times. This rearrangement joins TRBV11-2 to TRBJ2-7; D remains unclear. The CDR3 spans 15 residues. Germline-derived CDR1 and CDR2 are SGHAT and FQNNGV. The germline V and J ends were trimmed by 0 bases and 2 bases, with 11 bases remaining between them. The chain's CDR3 is CASSLDWQSAYEQYF. Written as DNA, the CDR3 is TGTGCCAGCAGCTTAGATTGGCAATCGGCCTACGAGCAGTACTTC.

This clonotype was counted at least ten times. The chain uses TRBV28 and TRBJ1-1; tentatively, D is TRBD1 (5 bases). The length of the CDR3 is 15 residues. Germline CDR1 and CDR2: MDHEN and SYDVKM. The germline V and J ends were trimmed by 6 bases and 5 bases, with 19 bases remaining between them. The CDR3 sequence: CASSPEQRRGTEAFF. The CDR3 DNA is TGTGCCAGCAGCCCAGAACAGCGAAGGGGAACTGAAGCTTTCTTT. The variable domain in full, completed from reference TRBV28 and TRBJ1-1, reads DVKVTQSSRYLVKRTGEKVFLECVQDMDHENMFWYRQDPGLGLRLIYFSYDVKMKEKGDIPEGYSVSREKKERFSLILESASTNQTSMYLCASSPEQRRGTEAFFGQGTRLTVV.

This clonotype was found many times. The chain employs TRBV12-5 and TRBJ2-2; D uncertain. V gave up 1 base and J gave up 4 bases, with 7 bases separating them. The CDR3 extends over 14 amino acids. Per germline, CDR1 LGHNT and CDR2 FRNRAP. CDR3 DNA: TGTGCTAGTGGTTTGGCTATCGGCACCGGGGAGCTGTTTTTT. This translates into CASGLAIGTGELFF.

This clonotype was observed at least ten times. This rearrangement joins TRBV6-5 to TRBJ1-1; TRBD1 aligns across 8 bases. Germline V gene lookup returns CDR1 MNHEY and CDR2 SVGAGI. The CDR3 contains 14 residues. Trimming removed 4 bases from V and 3 bases from J; junction bases left unmatched: 4. CDR3 loop: CASSLDRGDTEAFF. CDR3 sequence (DNA): TGTGCCAGCAGTTTAGACAGGGGAGACACTGAAGCTTTCTTT.

Only one count was recorded for this clonotype. This chain uses TRBV6-1 with TRBJ1-2; D is unclear. Germline-derived CDR1 and CDR2 are MNHNS and SASEGT. Trimming cost V 2 bases and J 2 bases, with 9 bases left between them. The CDR3 contains 14 residues. DNA for the CDR3: TGTGCCAGCAGTGAAACGGAATTCAACTATGGCTACACCTTC. Residues: CASSETEFNYGYTF.

This clonotype occurred many times. V and J are TRBV20-1 and TRBJ2-5, with 8 bases that match TRBD2. Per the germline V gene, CDR1 is DFQATT and CDR2 is SNEGSKA (reference sequence). The CDR3 sequence is 20 residues long. After removal of 2 bases from V and 5 bases from J, the junction contained 25 bases not matched to a gene. CDR3 in DNA: TGCAGTGCTAGAAGCCGTAGGGAACACCTTTCGGGAGGGCCACGGGAGACCCAGTACTTC. Translated: CSARSRREHLSGGPRETQYF.

This clonotype was recorded at least ten times. This chain joins TRBV2 and TRBJ2-7; D remains unclear. Germline V gene data show CDR1 as SNHLY and CDR2 as FYNNEI. This CDR3 is built from 14 residues. Trimming took 3 bases from V and 2 from J, leaving 11 bases between them. The CDR3 spells CASSELSSPYEQYF. CDR3 DNA: TGTGCCAGCAGTGAGTTGTCCTCCCCCTACGAGCAGTACTTC.